The rows below give T cell receptor beta chains drawn from one sample of a study of blood T cell repertoires in COVID-19. TCRdb's table, derived via immunoSEQ multiplex PCR, lists solely in-frame clones and lacks some. There are hundreds of thousands of clones in the sample; 70% to 90% occur only once, and approximately 12% lies in the top ten. The sample taken for sequencing was peripheral blood. Every receptor here comes from a woman aged 18-29 years who had recovered from COVID-19. The CDR3 runs from the conserved cysteine through the conserved F or W. D genes are given only for firm matches. Expanded clones get a size class; other rows say once, few or many, or leave the size out.

d_gene | abundance | j_gene | v_gene | CDR3aa | CDR3nt
- | - | TRBJ1-2 | TRBV4-2 | CASSRDINYGYTF | TGTGCCAGCAGCCGGGACATCAACTATGGCTACACCTTC
TRBD1 | once | TRBJ2-7 | TRBV4-3 | CASSQNGDRMYF | TGCGCCAGCAGCCAGAACGGGGACAGAATGTACTTC
TRBD1 | - | TRBJ2-5 | TRBV18 | CASSPWTGSDQETQYF | TGTGCCAGCTCACCATGGACAGGTTCCGACCAAGAGACCCAGTACTTC
- | once | TRBJ2-3 | TRBV5-4 | CASSLSHRNTDTQYF | TGTGCCAGCAGCTTGAGCCACAGGAACACAGATACGCAGTATTTT
TRBD1 | - | TRBJ1-1 | TRBV7-2 | CASSPGQGIRGNTEAFF | TGTGCCAGCAGCCCGGGACAGGGAATTAGAGGGAACACTGAAGCTTTCTTT
- | - | TRBJ2-2 | TRBV12-5 | CASGPPVGVGELFF | TGTGCTAGTGGTCCCCCGGTAGGGGTCGGGGAGCTGTTTTTT
TRBD2 | - | TRBJ2-7 | TRBV9 | CASSGSGGRQYF | TGTGCCAGCAGCGGATCGGGGGGAAGGCAGTACTTC
- | - | TRBJ2-7 | TRBV27 | CASSLGRAYEQYF | TGTGCCAGCAGTCTCGGCAGGGCCTACGAGCAGTACTTC
TRBD2 | - | TRBJ2-7 | TRBV7-2 | CASSLPSLAESSGYEQYF | TGTGCCAGCAGCTTACCCAGTCTAGCGGAATCAAGCGGGTACGAGCAGTACTTC
TRBD2 | - | TRBJ2-2 | TRBV7-2 | CASSSGTSGSGTGELFF | TGTGCCAGCAGCTCCGGGACTAGCGGGAGCGGGACCGGGGAGCTGTTTTTT
TRBD2 | - | TRBJ2-1 | TRBV6-1 | CASSEFGSGRDEQFF | TGTGCCAGCAGTGAATTCGGTAGCGGGAGGGATGAGCAGTTCTTC
- | - | TRBJ2-7 | TRBV7-3 | CASSPLISASYEQYF | TGTGCCAGCAGCCCACTAATCTCGGCATCCTACGAGCAGTACTTC
- | - | TRBJ1-1 | TRBV19 | CASRLDRKNTEAFF | TGTGCCAGTAGGCTTGACAGGAAGAACACTGAAGCTTTCTTT
TRBD2 | - | TRBJ2-1 | TRBV7-2 | CASSTRGGGEQFF | TGTGCCAGCAGCACTCGCGGGGGAGGCGAGCAGTTCTTC
- | - | TRBJ2-1 | TRBV6-6 | CASREPGNLEQFF | TGTGCCAGCAGGGAGCCAGGGAACCTTGAGCAGTTCTTC
- | - | TRBJ2-2 | TRBV27 | CASSFNRDIFINTGELFF | TGTGCCAGCAGTTTCAACCGGGACATCTTTATCAACACCGGGGAGCTGTTTTTT
TRBD2 | - | TRBJ2-2 | TRBV7-9 | CASSLGDYTGELFF | TGTGCCAGCAGCTTAGGGGACTATACCGGGGAGCTGTTTTTT
TRBD1 | - | TRBJ1-5 | TRBV20-1 | CSASENRGRQPQHF | TGCAGTGCTAGTGAAAACAGGGGGCGTCAGCCCCAGCATTTT
- | once | TRBJ2-1 | TRBV21-1 | CARVSGRARGEQFF | TGTGCCAGGGTTAGCGGGAGGGCCCGGGGTGAGCAGTTCTTC
TRBD1 | - | TRBJ2-1 | TRBV25-1 | CASNPGQGSSYNEQFF | TGTGCCAGCAATCCCGGACAGGGAAGCTCCTACAATGAGCAGTTCTTC
- | - | TRBJ1-3 | TRBV5-1 | CASSLGARGNTIYF | TGCGCCAGCAGCTTGGGGGCCAGAGGAAACACCATATATTTT
- | - | TRBJ1-2 | TRBV29-1 | CSVPPKSGANYGYTF | TGCAGCGTCCCCCCGAAGTCAGGGGCTAACTATGGCTACACCTTC
- | - | TRBJ2-7 | TRBV19 | CASSDSTSRLGQYF | TGTGCCAGTAGTGATTCGACTAGTCGGCTGGGGCAGTACTTC
- | - | TRBJ1-2 | TRBV6-2/TRBV6-3 | CASSYLDTLNYGYTF | TGTGCCAGCAGTTACTTGGACACCCTAAACTATGGCTACACCTTC
- | - | TRBJ2-3 | TRBV18 | CASSPSGGADTQYF | TGTGCCAGCTCACCTAGTGGGGGCGCAGATACGCAGTATTTT
TRBD1 | - | TRBJ2-7 | TRBV2 | CASSPRTGFGDYEQYF | TGTGCCAGCAGTCCAAGGACAGGGTTCGGGGACTACGAGCAGTACTTC
- | once | TRBJ2-2 | TRBV25-1 | CASSDGSGELFF | TGTGCCAGCAGTGATGGGAGCGGGGAGCTGTTTTTT
- | once | TRBJ2-2 | TRBV9 | CASSVEGRTLTGELFF | TGTGCCAGCAGCGTAGAAGGACGGACACTCACCGGGGAGCTGTTTTTT
- | few | TRBJ1-2 | TRBV19 | CASSIERRGYGYTF | TGTGCCAGTAGTATTGAACGGAGGGGTTATGGCTACACCTTC
- | - | TRBJ1-1 | TRBV29-1 | CSVEGGGNTEAFF | TGCAGCGTTGAAGGCGGAGGGAACACTGAAGCTTTCTTT
TRBD2 | - | TRBJ2-1 | TRBV7-9 | CASTGGGLPRVSYNEQFF | TGTGCCAGCACCGGCGGGGGGCTCCCTCGAGTCTCCTACAATGAGCAGTTCTTC
- | - | TRBJ2-2 | TRBV13 | CASRGQGESGELFF | TGTGCCAGCCGGGGGCAGGGGGAGAGCGGGGAGCTGTTTTTT
- | - | TRBJ1-5 | TRBV4-1 | CASSQGGGQPQHF | TGCGCCAGCAGCCAAGGAGGAGGGCAGCCCCAGCATTTT
- | - | TRBJ1-1 | TRBV7-6 | CASSLSGIEAFF | TGTGCCAGCAGCTTATCAGGGATTGAAGCTTTCTTT
TRBD1 | once | TRBJ1-2 | TRBV29-1 | CSVYRGLVYGYTF | TGCAGCGTTTACAGGGGGCTTGTCTATGGCTACACCTTC
- | - | TRBJ2-3 | TRBV11-1 | CASSLSLALNTQYF | TGTGCCAGCAGCTTATCCTTGGCCCTGAATACGCAGTATTTT
- | - | TRBJ1-2 | TRBV29-1 | CSVLGAGDGYTF | TGCAGCGTTTTGGGGGCAGGGGATGGCTACACCTTC
TRBD1 | - | TRBJ1-2 | TRBV27 | CASSPLAGTGALNYGYTF | TGTGCCAGCAGTCCCCTCGCCGGGACAGGAGCTTTAAACTATGGCTACACCTTC
- | - | TRBJ1-2 | TRBV12-3/TRBV12-4 | CASSLSTGRGYTF | TGTGCCAGCAGTTTATCCACAGGGCGTGGCTACACCTTC
TRBD1 | - | TRBJ2-7 | TRBV19 | CATTRSGQGTYEQYF | TGTGCCACCACAAGGTCAGGACAGGGGACCTACGAGCAGTACTTC
TRBD1 | - | TRBJ1-2 | TRBV11-2 | CASSLLTSGTGGASLGYTF | TGTGCCAGCAGCTTATTGACCTCGGGGACAGGGGGCGCATCCCTTGGCTACACCTTC
TRBD2 | - | TRBJ2-7 | TRBV25-1 | CATIGLAGYEQYF | TGTGCCACCATAGGACTAGCGGGCTACGAGCAGTACTTC
TRBD2 | - | TRBJ2-3 | TRBV30 | CAWRTSGRTDTQYF | TGTGCCTGGAGGACTAGCGGGCGCACAGATACGCAGTATTTT
TRBD1 | - | TRBJ2-7 | TRBV4-3 | CASSQAGTGADEQYF | TGCGCCAGCAGCCAAGCCGGGACAGGGGCTGACGAGCAGTACTTC